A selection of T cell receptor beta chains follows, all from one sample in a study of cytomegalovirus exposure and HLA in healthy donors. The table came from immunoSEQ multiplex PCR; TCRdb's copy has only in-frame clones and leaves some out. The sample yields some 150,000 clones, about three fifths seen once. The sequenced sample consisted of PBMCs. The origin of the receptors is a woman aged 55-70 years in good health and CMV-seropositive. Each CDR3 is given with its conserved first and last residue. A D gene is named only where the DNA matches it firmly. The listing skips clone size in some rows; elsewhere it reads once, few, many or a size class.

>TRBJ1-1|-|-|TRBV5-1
TGCGCCAGCAGGAAACAGGGAGAGCGCACTGAAGCTTTCTTT
CASRKQGERTEAFF
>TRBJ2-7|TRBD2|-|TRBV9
TGTGCCAGCAGCGTAGATAGCGGGAGTATCAACGAGCAGTACTTC
CASSVDSGSINEQYF
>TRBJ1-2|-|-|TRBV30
TGTGCCTGGAGTGGATTGTCTTGGGGGGGACCTAACTATGGCTACACCTTC
CAWSGLSWGGPNYGYTF
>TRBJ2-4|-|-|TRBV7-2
TGTGCCAGCAGCGCGGATGAAAACATTCAGTACTTC
CASSADENIQYF
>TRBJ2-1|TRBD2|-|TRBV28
TGTGCCAGCAGTTCGCGGGAGTTTGATCACAATGAGCAGTTCTTC
CASSSREFDHNEQFF
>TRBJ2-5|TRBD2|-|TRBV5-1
TGCGCCAGCAGCTTGGAGGGACTAGCAGGGACCCAGTACTTC
CASSLEGLAGTQYF
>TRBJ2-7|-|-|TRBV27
TGTGCCAGCAGTTTAATCCCGACAGACCACGAGCAGTACTTC
CASSLIPTDHEQYF
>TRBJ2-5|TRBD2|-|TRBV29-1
TGCAGCGTTACCCCGGGACTAGCGGGAGCGGTAGAAGGGGAGACCCAGTACTTC
CSVTPGLAGAVEGETQYF
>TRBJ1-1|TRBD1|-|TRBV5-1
TGCGCCAGCCTAGGACAGGATTACACTGAAGCTTTCTTT
CASLGQDYTEAFF
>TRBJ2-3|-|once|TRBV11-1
TGTGCCAGCAGCCCCTATTGGGATACGCAGTATTTT
CASSPYWDTQYF
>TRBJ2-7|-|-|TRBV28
TGTGCCAGCAGTTTTCCAGGGCAGGCCTACGAGCAGTACTTC
CASSFPGQAYEQYF
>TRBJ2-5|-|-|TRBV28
TGTGCCAGCAGTTTAGACGGGTACCAAGAGACCCAGTACTTC
CASSLDGYQETQYF
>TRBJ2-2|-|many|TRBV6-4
TGTGCCAGCAGTGACTCGTTCGGGGAACTCACCGGGGAGCTGTTTTTT
CASSDSFGELTGELFF
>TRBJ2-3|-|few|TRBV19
TGTGCCAGTAGTATAAGACGGAGGGTCGGAGATACGCAGTATTTT
CASSIRRRVGDTQYF
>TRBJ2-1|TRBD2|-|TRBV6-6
TGTGCCAGCAGTTACTCGCGGGAGGGGCGCAATGAGCAGTTCTTC
CASSYSREGRNEQFF
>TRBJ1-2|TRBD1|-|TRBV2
TGTGCCAGCAGCCTAAGGGACAGTAGTGGCTACACCTTC
CASSLRDSSGYTF
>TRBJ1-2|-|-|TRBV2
TGTGCCAGCAGTGAAGGGGAGCGCCGACCTAACTATGGCTACACCTTC
CASSEGERRPNYGYTF
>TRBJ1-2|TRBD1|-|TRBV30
TGTGCCTGGAGTTCAACCGGGACAGGGGCCCAAAGCTATGGCTACACCTTC
CAWSSTGTGAQSYGYTF
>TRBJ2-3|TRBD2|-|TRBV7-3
TGTGCCAGCAGCTCCGGACTAGCGGTCACAGATACGCAGTATTTT
CASSSGLAVTDTQYF
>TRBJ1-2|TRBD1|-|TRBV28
TGTGCCAGTAGAACCTCCGGGGACAGGGAAACCGGCTACACCTTC
CASRTSGDRETGYTF
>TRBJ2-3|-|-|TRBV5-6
TGTGCCAGCAGCTTGGACCTAAGCGGGAGCACAGATACGCAGTATTTT
CASSLDLSGSTDTQYF
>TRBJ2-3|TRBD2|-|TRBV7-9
TGTGCCAGCAGCTTAGCGGGCGGGAGGGTTGGAGATACGCAGTATTTT
CASSLAGGRVGDTQYF
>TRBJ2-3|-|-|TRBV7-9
TGTGCCAGCAGTATCTCGGATACGCAGTATTTT
CASSISDTQYF
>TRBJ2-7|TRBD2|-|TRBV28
TGTGCCAGCAGTTTGTTAACTAGCGGACATAAATACGAGCAGTACTTC
CASSLLTSGHKYEQYF
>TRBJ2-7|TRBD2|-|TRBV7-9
TGTGCCAGCAGCGCTACTAGCGGGATCAACTACGAGCAGTACTTC
CASSATSGINYEQYF
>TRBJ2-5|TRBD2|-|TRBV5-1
TGCGCCAGCAGCTCCCTCCGCGGGAGGGCCCAAGAGACCCAGTACTTC
CASSSLRGRAQETQYF
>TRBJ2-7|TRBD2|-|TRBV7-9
TGTGCCAGCAGCACCGGGACTAGCGGGATCGACGAGCAGTACTTC
CASSTGTSGIDEQYF
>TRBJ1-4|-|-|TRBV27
TGTGCCAGCAGCCACAGGGCAGGGGAAAAACTGTTTTTT
CASSHRAGEKLFF
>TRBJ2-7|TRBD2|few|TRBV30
TGTGCCCGAGCGGCGGGAGCCTACGAGCAGTACTTC
CARAAGAYEQYF
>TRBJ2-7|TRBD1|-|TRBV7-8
TGTGCCAGCAGCTTAGACCGAGGACAGGGGGCGTACGAGCAGTACTTC
CASSLDRGQGAYEQYF
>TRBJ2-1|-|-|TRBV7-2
TGTGCCAGCAGCCGAGGCTACAATGAGCAGTTCTTC
CASSRGYNEQFF
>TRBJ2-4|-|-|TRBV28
TGTGCCAGCAGCATGTCGGGGGTAGCCAAAAACATTCAGTACTTC
CASSMSGVAKNIQYF
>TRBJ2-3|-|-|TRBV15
TGTGCCACCAGCAGTGCCGGGACTCGGGTAGCAGATACGCAGTATTTT
CATSSAGTRVADTQYF
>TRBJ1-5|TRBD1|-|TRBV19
TGTGCCAGTAGCCAAACAGGGGGCGGCAATCAGCCCCAGCATTTT
CASSQTGGGNQPQHF
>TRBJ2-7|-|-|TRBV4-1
TGCGCCAGCAGCACTACGACAGGCTACGAGCAGTACTTC
CASSTTTGYEQYF
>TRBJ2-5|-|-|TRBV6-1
TGTGCCAGCAGTGAAGCAGACTCCCAAGAGACCCAGTACTTC
CASSEADSQETQYF
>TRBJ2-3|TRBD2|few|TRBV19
TGTGCCAGTAGTATAGATCCCCTAGCGGGAGCCACAGATACGCAGTATTTT
CASSIDPLAGATDTQYF
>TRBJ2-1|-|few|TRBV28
TGTGCCAGCGGACTGGCCTCTCCCAGCGAGCAGTTCTTC
CASGLASPSEQFF
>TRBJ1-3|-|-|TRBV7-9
TGTGCCAGCAGCCCGGCCCAGGGGTCTGACACCATATATTTT
CASSPAQGSDTIYF
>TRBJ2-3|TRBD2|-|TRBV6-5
TGTGCCAGCAGTTCCGGACTAGCGGGAGTTATAGATACGCAGTATTTT
CASSSGLAGVIDTQYF
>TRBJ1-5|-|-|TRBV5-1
TGCGCCAGCAGCAAGGACCCGACGGGACAGCCCCAGCATTTT
CASSKDPTGQPQHF
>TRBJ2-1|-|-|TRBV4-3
TGCGCCAGCAGCCAAGCCACTTACTCCTACAATGAGCAGTTCTTC
CASSQATYSYNEQFF
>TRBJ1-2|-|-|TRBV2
TGTGCCAGCAAGACGGGAAGCGTAGCTAACTATGGCTACACCTTC
CASKTGSVANYGYTF
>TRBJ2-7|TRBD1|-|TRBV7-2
TGTGCCAGCAGCTTAGCCAGGGGGAGAGGTGGGGCCGGGCAGTACTTC
CASSLARGRGGAGQYF
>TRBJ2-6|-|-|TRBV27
TGTGCCAGCAGTTTATACGGTTCTGGGGCCAACGTCCTGACTTTC
CASSLYGSGANVLTF
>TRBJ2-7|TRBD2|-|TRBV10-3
TGTGCCATCAGTGATTTGGCTAGCGGGACCTACGAGCAGTACTTC
CAISDLASGTYEQYF
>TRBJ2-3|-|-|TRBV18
TGTGCCAGCTCATTTCCTAGCACAGATACGCAGTATTTT
CASSFPSTDTQYF
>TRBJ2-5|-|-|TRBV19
TGTGCCAGTAGTATTAGCGGCCAAGAGACCCAGTACTTC
CASSISGQETQYF
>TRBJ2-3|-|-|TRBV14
TGTGCCAGCAGCCAAGATATCCGAGATACGCAGTATTTT
CASSQDIRDTQYF